This T cell receptor beta chain is from a study of CD8+CD57+ T cells in acquired aplastic anemia. At the level of the study: DNA from sorted CD4+ and CD8+ cells averaged around 3 ug. Reads per healthy sample averaged around 9.9 million (CD4+) and 11.0 million (CD8+). Points from the study as a whole: Patients were compared with controls for CD8+ Simpson's diversity, and no significant difference emerged. About 29 shared CD8+ CDR3s appeared highly expressed within patients' immunodominant clones.

As concerns this clonotype: Its specificity is not known.

TCR beta VDJ and CDR3 profiling used genomic DNA as template. TCRdb reprocessed the reads via MiXCR and lists one record per CDR3 protein. The sample lists some 170,000 distinct CDR3 sequences, around 40% seen once, with 1.1% in the top ten. Material for sequencing was sorted CD4+, CD8+, or CD8+CD57+ T cells (not recorded which) from PBMCs. This receptor was identified in a human donor in good health.

Here the CDR3 DNA reads TGCAGCGTTGAAGCAAACTTAAGGGGGAGCGGCTACACCTTC. This codes for CSVEANLRGSGYTF. This chain connects TRBV29-1 to TRBJ1-2; perhaps TRBD1 as D (6 bases). The V gene lost 1 base and the J gene lost 8 bases, with 17 bases spanning the gap. The CDR3 is 14 residues long. Per germline, CDR1 SQVTM and CDR2 ANQGSEA.